This TCR beta chain originates from a study of cytomegalovirus exposure and HLA in healthy donors. Study findings and constraints: It emerged from a later analysis that several of the most significant clusters appeared to be linked to common viral pathogens. A likely sequencing artifact accounted for one observed cluster of highly shared sequence variants.

It was healthy bone marrow donors who served as donors. The PCR contained 60 Vbeta and 13 Jbeta primers. Sequenced by immunoSEQ multiplex PCR; TCRdb stores in-frame clones only, minus some. The sample carries 110,000 to 150,000 clones, about 85% recorded once. On this clone itself: Its antigen is as yet unknown.

V was pared by 1 base and J by 7 bases, with 7 bases of the junction left unmatched. The CDR3 is 16 amino acids. CDR1 SGHTA and CDR2 FQGNSA come from the germline V gene. The TCR sequence derives from a boy aged 2 to 10 in good health and CMV-seronegative. Sequencing was carried out using PBMCs. The chain is built from TRBV7-2 and TRBJ1-6, with 7 bases aligning to TRBD1. As DNA, the CDR3 is TGTGCCAGCAGCTTAGTACCGACAGGGCTCAATTCACCCCTCCACTTT. It codes for CASSLVPTGLNSPLHF.